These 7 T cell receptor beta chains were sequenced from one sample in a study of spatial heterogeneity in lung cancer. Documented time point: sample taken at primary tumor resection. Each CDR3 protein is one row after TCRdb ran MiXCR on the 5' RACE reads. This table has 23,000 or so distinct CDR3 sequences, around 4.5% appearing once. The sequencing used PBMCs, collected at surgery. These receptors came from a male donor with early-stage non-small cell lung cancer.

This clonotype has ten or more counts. The CDR3 protein is CAWSRKGSSYYGYTF. CDR3 nucleotide sequence: TGTGCCTGGAGTAGAAAGGGTTCCTCATACTATGGCTACACCTTC. V gene TRBV30 combines with J gene TRBJ1-2, with D unclear. V was cut by 2 bases and J by 3 bases, with 16 bases left in between. CDR1 is GTSNPN, CDR2 SVGIG, per germline (reference sequence). The CDR3 has 15 residues. The full variable domain, completed using reference TRBV30 and TRBJ1-2, is SQTIHQWPATLVQPVGSPLSLECTVEGTSNPNLYWYRQAAGRGLQLLFYSVGIGQISSEVPQNLSASRPQDRQFILSSKKLLLSDSGFYLCAWSRKGSSYYGYTFGSGTRLTVV.

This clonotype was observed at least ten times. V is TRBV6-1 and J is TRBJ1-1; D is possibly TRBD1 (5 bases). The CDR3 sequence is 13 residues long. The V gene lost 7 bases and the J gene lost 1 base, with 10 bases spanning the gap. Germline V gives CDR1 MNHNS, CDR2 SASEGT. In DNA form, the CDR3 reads TGTGCCAGCATGGGGCAGCCGAACACTGAAGCTTTCTTT. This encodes CASMGQPNTEAFF.

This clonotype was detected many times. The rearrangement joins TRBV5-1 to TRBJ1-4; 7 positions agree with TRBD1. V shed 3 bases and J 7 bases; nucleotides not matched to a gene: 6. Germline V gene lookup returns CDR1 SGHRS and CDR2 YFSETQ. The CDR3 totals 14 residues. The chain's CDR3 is CASSYTGEGEKLFF. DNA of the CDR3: TGCGCCAGCAGCTATACAGGGGAAGGTGAAAAACTGTTTTTT.

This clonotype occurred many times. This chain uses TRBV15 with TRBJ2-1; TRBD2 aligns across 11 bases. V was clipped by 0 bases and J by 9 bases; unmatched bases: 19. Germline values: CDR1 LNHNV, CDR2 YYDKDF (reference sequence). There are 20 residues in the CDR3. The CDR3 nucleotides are TGTGCCACCAGCAGAGATGCGGTGGTAGCGGGGGGGCCAGTAGTAGGTGAGCAGTTCTTC. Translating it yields CATSRDAVVAGGPVVGEQFF.

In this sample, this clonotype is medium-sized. In DNA form, the CDR3 reads TGTGCCAGCAGTCCGAGCGGGCTGGCGGCCCAGTACTTC. It is translated as CASSPSGLAAQYF. This chain joins TRBV6-5 and TRBJ2-5; possibly TRBD2 for D (6 bases). The CDR3 is made up of 13 amino acids. V was shortened by 5 bases and J by 9 bases, with 16 bases between the two germline ends. The germline CDR1 and CDR2 sequences are MNHEY and SVGAGI.

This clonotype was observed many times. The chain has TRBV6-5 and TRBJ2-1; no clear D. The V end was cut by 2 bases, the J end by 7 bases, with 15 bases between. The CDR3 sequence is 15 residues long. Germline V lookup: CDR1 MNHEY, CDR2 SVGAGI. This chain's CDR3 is CASSYVAGLTNEQFF. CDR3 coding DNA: TGTGCCAGCAGTTACGTGGCAGGCCTAACTAATGAGCAGTTCTTC.

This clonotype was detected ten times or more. The CDR3 loop is CASSLEGRQAPAAGYTF. CDR3 nucleotide sequence: TGCGCCAGCAGCTTGGAGGGCCGACAGGCCCCGGCGGCGGGCTACACCTTC. V is TRBV5-1 and J is TRBJ1-2; tentatively, D is TRBD1 (6 bases). Trimming removed 0 bases from V and 8 bases from J, with 23 bases in between. The CDR3 extends over 17 amino acids. Germline V CDR1 and CDR2: SGHRS, YFSETQ.